This T cell receptor (beta chain) was found in a study of shared clonotypes between healthy human individuals. The length of the CDR3 is 15 residues. Germline CDR1 MNHEY, CDR2 SMNVEV (reference sequence). The J segment lost 1 base and the V segment lost 2 bases, leaving 4 bases of the junction unmatched. Donation came from healthy HIV-negative adults that had no recent acute infections or vaccinations. Generated by immunoSEQ multiplex PCR, the TCRdb table keeps only in-frame clones and is missing some. The sample shows just over 2,000,000 clones, 95% of them seen only once. The TCR originated in a man aged 18 to 30 in good health. The chain employs TRBV27 and TRBJ2-5; TRBD1 aligns across 7 bases. Input material: naive CD4+ T cells sorted from blood. Subset here: CD45RA+ positively selected. In DNA, the CDR3 is TGTGCCAGCAGTTTACAAGGGGGCCTCCAAGAGACCCAGTACTTC. This translates into CASSLQGGLQETQYF.